The 28 T cell receptor beta chains presented below share a single source sample, sequenced in a study of Graves' ophthalmopathy and Graves' hyperthyroidism. Amplified TCR beta CDR3 regions were obtained using RNA transcripts as template. Amplification began with first-round RT-PCR using HTBI primers, then second-round multiplex PCR was performed. In TCRdb, the multiplex PCR reads were re-called with MiXCR into one record per CDR3 protein. Here the sample spans about 660,000 distinct CDR3 sequences, 35% to 50% being singletons. Specimen: peripheral blood. Receptors originate from an adult man with Graves' ophthalmopathy.

This clonotype has a count of ten or more. This sequence joins TRBV7-8 and TRBJ1-6; D is unclear. The CDR3 loop spans 15 amino acids. CDR1 is SGHVS and CDR2 is FQNEAQ in the germline V gene. V was shortened by 1 base and J by 8 bases, with 12 bases between the two germline ends. The CDR3 DNA reads as TGTGCCAGCAGCTTAGTGGCACCCCGGGATTCACCCCTCCACTTT. This gives the protein CASSLVAPRDSPLHF.

This chain uses TRBV29-1 with TRBJ2-5, with D maybe TRBD2 (6 bases). Looked up from germline, CDR1 is SQVTM and CDR2 is ANQGSEA. V dropped 6 bases and J dropped 9 bases, with 23 bases sitting between them. The CDR3 loop spans 14 amino acids. The CDR3 coding sequence is TGCAGCGTCGCAGGCAGACTAGACTTGGGGCCCCAGTACTTC. This translates into CSVAGRLDLGPQYF.

This sequence joins TRBV11-1 and TRBJ1-2; 9 positions match TRBD1. Germline lookup yields CDR1 SGHAT and CDR2 FQDESV (reference sequence). This CDR3 is 16 amino acids long. The V and J ends lost 2 bases and 3 bases, in that order; junction bases with no gene match: 7. CDR3 residues: CASSLRTGDTDYGYTF. The DNA of the CDR3 is TGTGCCAGCAGCTTACGGACAGGGGACACAGACTATGGCTACACCTTC.

This chain uses TRBV24-1 with TRBJ1-6; perhaps TRBD1 as D (6 bases). V shed 8 bases and J shed 13 bases, with 14 bases lying between them. Germline V CDR1 and CDR2: KGHDR, SFDVKD. This CDR3 is 12 amino acids long. This chain's CDR3 is CATKDSNQPLHF. The DNA for the CDR3 is TGTGCCACCAAGGACAGCAATCAGCCCCTCCACTTT.

This clonotype was seen repeatedly, ten times or more. The chain links TRBV7-9 to TRBJ1-1; a weak D match, TRBD1 (5 bases). The V gene's germline CDR1 is SEHNR and CDR2 FQNEAQ (reference sequence). V lost 7 bases and J lost 4, with 10 bases in between. The CDR3 sequence is 12 residues long. The CDR3 here is CASTPGITEAFF. CDR3 in DNA: TGTGCCAGCACCCCAGGGATCACTGAAGCTTTCTTT.

In its sample, this clonotype was seen a few times. V usage is TRBV7-8 and J usage is TRBJ2-2; D unclear. Germline CDR1 reads SGHVS; CDR2 reads FQNEAQ. Trimming shortened V by 3 bases and J by 9 bases, and 11 bases separated the two germline ends. CDR3 length: 13 amino acids. The chain's CDR3 is CASSFSTRRELFF. Here the CDR3 DNA reads TGTGCCAGCAGCTTCTCCACCCGGAGGGAGCTGTTTTTT.

Concerning this clonotype: The limits of the CDR3 on the DNA are not certain, so only TCRdb's listed CDR3 is given. This chain links TRBV24-1 with TRBJ2-2. Germline CDR1 and CDR2: KGHDR and SFDVKD. Counting both end residues, the CDR3 totals 15 amino acids. CDR3 sequence: CATSDLEGSPGSCFF.

The sample holds many counts of this clonotype. The J gene is TRBJ1-1, the V gene TRBV29-1; no firm D call. The CDR3 has 12 amino acids. Germline CDR1 is SQVTM and CDR2 is ANQGSEA. Trimming left V 8 bases short and J 5 bases short, with 15 bases between. The CDR3 DNA follows: TGCAGCTTTCACTCGGGTACAACTGAAGCTTTCTTT. Amino acid sequence: CSFHSGTTEAFF.

This clonotype has a single count. A much larger clone differs by one base, so this may be a read error. This chain links TRBV5-1 with TRBJ2-7; possible D gene TRBD1, 5 bases. CDR1 is SGHRS and CDR2 is YFSETQ in the germline V gene. The CDR3 has 13 amino acids. CDR3 coding DNA: TGCGCCAACAGCTTCAGGGAAACCTACGAGCAGTACTTC. This translates into CANSFRETYEQYF. The full variable domain, rest sourced from reference TRBV5-1 and TRBJ2-7, is KAGVTQTPRYLIKTRGQQVTLSCSPISGHRSVSWYQQTPGQGLQFLFEYFSETQRNKGNFPGRFSGRQFSNSRSEMNVSTLELGDSALYLCANSFRETYEQYFGPGTRLTVT.

This clonotype was counted ten times or more. J is TRBJ1-6 and V is TRBV7-9; D is ambiguous. V lost 0 bases to trimming and J lost 5 bases, with 8 bases between them. The germline gives CDR1 SEHNR, CDR2 FQNEAQ (reference sequence). The CDR3 is made up of 15 amino acids. In DNA, the CDR3 is TGTGCCAGCAGCTTAGCAGGACTTAATAATTCACCCCTCCACTTT. Amino acid sequence: CASSLAGLNNSPLHF.

The rearrangement uses TRBV20-1 and TRBJ2-7, with TRBD2 matching 12 bases. Germline-derived CDR1 and CDR2 are DFQATT and SNEGSKA (reference sequence). The CDR3 loop spans 13 amino acids. J lost 6 bases, V lost 7 bases, and 7 bases had no gene match. The CDR3 DNA follows: TGCAGTGTCTCTAGCGGGAGGGCCGGCGAGCAGTACTTC. Amino acid sequence: CSVSSGRAGEQYF.

Concerning this clonotype itself: Mismatch with germline at one junction end may stem from a read error. V is TRBV10-3 and J is TRBJ2-7, with 8 bases fitting TRBD1. Per germline, CDR1 ENHRY and CDR2 SYGVKD. The CDR3 spans 15 residues. This CDR3 is CASSYSQDRAYEQYF. The CDR3 DNA reads as TGTGCCAGCAGTTACTCGCAGGACAGGGCTTACGAGCAGTACTTC.

The table lists this clonotype with many counts. This chain links TRBV14 with TRBJ2-7; D is unclear. Germline V gene sequence: CDR1 SGHDN, CDR2 FVKESK. CDR3 size: 13 residues. Deletions cut 1 base from V and 4 bases from J, with 8 bases between. The CDR3 DNA is TGTGCCAGCAGCCAAGGTTACGGGTACGAGCAGTACTTC. Its protein product is CASSQGYGYEQYF.

The V and J genes are TRBV12-3 or TRBV12-4 and TRBJ1-2; 12 bases fit TRBD1. The CDR3 covers 16 residues. The V and J ends lost 6 bases and 3 bases, in that order; junction bases with no gene match: 8. The CDR3 DNA sequence: TGTGCCAGCAGCTTGCAAGGGACAGGGGGCGACTATGGCTACACCTTC. The encoded protein is CASSLQGTGGDYGYTF.

CDR3 region: CSVEEGGAETQYF. CDR3 sequence (DNA): TGCAGCGTCGAGGAAGGGGGCGCGGAGACCCAGTACTTC. V usage is TRBV29-1 and J usage is TRBJ2-5; 7 nucleotides match TRBD1. The CDR3 spans 13 residues. Germline CDR1 SQVTM, CDR2 ANQGSEA. With V trimmed by 6 bases and J by 5 bases, 9 bases remained unmatched.

V and J are TRBV30 and TRBJ2-5, with 9 bases fitting TRBD1. CDR3 size: 14 residues. The germline gives CDR1 GTSNPN, CDR2 SVGIG (reference sequence). The V gene end was trimmed by 3 bases and the J gene end by 7 bases; junction bases not matched to a gene: 9. Here the CDR3 DNA reads TGTGCCTGGAGCAATGACAGGGGGTATGGGACCCAGTACTTC. It is translated as CAWSNDRGYGTQYF. The full variable domain, completed using reference TRBV30 and TRBJ2-5, is SQTIHQWPATLVQPVGSPLSLECTVEGTSNPNLYWYRQAAGRGLQLLFYSVGIGQISSEVPQNLSASRPQDRQFILSSKKLLLSDSGFYLCAWSNDRGYGTQYFGPGTRLLVL.

This clonotype was observed many times. The rearrangement links TRBV29-1 to TRBJ2-7; D is uncertain. This CDR3 is 13 amino acids long. Germline V lookup: CDR1 SQVTM, CDR2 ANQGSEA. V lost 0 bases and J 3 bases, leaving 9 bases between the germline ends. The CDR3 spells CSVEDGSHYEQYF. Here the CDR3 DNA reads TGCAGCGTTGAAGACGGATCACACTACGAGCAGTACTTC.

This sequence joins TRBV14 and TRBJ1-2, with 7 positions matching TRBD1. CDR3 length: 14 residues. Looked up from germline, CDR1 is SGHDN and CDR2 is FVKESK. V shed 4 bases and J 5 bases; nucleotides not matched to a gene: 7. The CDR3 nucleotides are TGTGCCAGCAGCCTACCGACAGGGACTTATGGCTACACCTTC. Protein: CASSLPTGTYGYTF.

This clonotype was recorded many times. The rearrangement uses TRBV7-3 and TRBJ1-1; tentative D call: TRBD1 (5 bases). Germline lookup yields CDR1 SGHTA and CDR2 FQGTGA. V was shortened by 4 bases and J by 5 bases, with 14 bases between the two germline ends. There are 14 residues in the CDR3. The chain's CDR3 is CASSSTGDGTEAFF. The CDR3 nucleotides read TGTGCCAGCAGCTCAACGGGGGATGGGACTGAAGCTTTCTTT.

V and J are TRBV12-3 or TRBV12-4 and TRBJ2-7, with TRBD1 identical over 8 bases. The CDR3 contains 14 residues. The V and J ends lost 0 bases and 4 bases, in that order; junction bases with no gene match: 2. The DNA for the CDR3 is TGTGCCAGCAGTTTAGCGGACAGGGAATACGAGCAGTACTTC. This gives the protein CASSLADREYEQYF.

The table lists this clonotype with many counts. The chain joins TRBV9 to TRBJ1-2; D is undetermined. Trimming cost V 3 bases and J 1 base, with 16 bases left between them. The CDR3 is made up of 16 amino acids. Germline CDR1 reads SGDLS; CDR2 reads YYNGEE. CDR3 DNA sequence: TGTGCCAGCAGCGCTTCCGTCGGGATGGGTAACTATGGCTACACCTTC. Its protein is CASSASVGMGNYGYTF.

This rearrangement joins TRBV5-1 to TRBJ2-7, with D maybe TRBD2 (6 bases). V was pared by 2 bases and J by 5 bases, with 14 bases between. The CDR3 totals 14 residues. CDR1 is SGHRS and CDR2 is YFSETQ in the germline V gene. CDR3 amino acids: CASSLRGGFDEQYF. The DNA of the CDR3 is TGCGCCAGCAGCTTAAGGGGAGGTTTCGACGAGCAGTACTTC.

This clonotype was seen a handful of times. The chain employs TRBV6-1 and TRBJ2-5; TRBD2 aligns across 12 bases. The ends lost 5 bases at V and 1 base at J; junction bases unmatched: 14. CDR3 size: 19 residues. The germline CDR1 and CDR2 sequences are MNHNS and SASEGT. The DNA for the CDR3 is TGTGCCAGCAGTTACGCAACCGGACTAGCGGGGAGACTCCAAGAGACCCAGTACTTC. Translation gives CASSYATGLAGRLQETQYF.

This clonotype was picked up many times. V is TRBV6-5 and J is TRBJ1-6; D perhaps matches TRBD1 (6 bases). There are 17 residues in the CDR3. Germline-derived CDR1 and CDR2 are MNHEY and SVGAGI. V lost 0 bases and J 7 bases, leaving 16 bases between the germline ends. DNA for the CDR3: TGTGCCAGCAGTTACTCCCCCAGGGGTCGGGGAAATTCACCCCTCCACTTT. This gives the protein CASSYSPRGRGNSPLHF.

This clonotype was found many times. V gene TRBV10-3 combines with J gene TRBJ1-1, with D unclear. The germline V gene encodes CDR1 ENHRY and CDR2 SYGVKD. This CDR3 spans 13 amino acids. V lost 4 bases and J 3 bases, leaving 9 bases between the germline ends. The CDR3 sequence: CAISAGSDTEAFF. CDR3 coding DNA: TGTGCCATCAGTGCGGGGTCGGACACTGAAGCTTTCTTT.

CDR3 in DNA: TGTGCCAGTAGTATGGACAGACACTACGAGCAGTACTTC. Translating it yields CASSMDRHYEQYF. The rearrangement uses TRBV19 and TRBJ2-7; D may be TRBD1 (6 bases). The CDR3 loop spans 13 amino acids. The germline V and J ends were trimmed by 3 bases and 3 bases, with 9 bases remaining between them. The germline V gene has CDR1 LNHDA and CDR2 SQIVND (reference sequence).

The V and J genes are TRBV7-9 and TRBJ2-7; 13 bases match TRBD2. The germline gives CDR1 SEHNR, CDR2 FQNEAQ (reference sequence). V lost 1 base to trimming and J lost 3 bases; unmatched junction nucleotides: 6. CDR3 length: 17 amino acids. CDR3: CASSLDGTSGVLYEQYF. The CDR3 bases are TGTGCCAGCAGCTTAGATGGGACTAGCGGGGTCCTCTACGAGCAGTACTTC. The full variable domain, its missing parts supplied by reference TRBV7-9 and TRBJ2-7, is DTGVSQNPRHKITKRGQNVTFRCDPISEHNRLYWYRQTLGQGPEFLTYFQNEAQLEKSRLLSDRFSAERPKGSFSTLEIQRTEQGDSAMYLCASSLDGTSGVLYEQYFGPGTRLTVT.

This clonotype was picked up many times. The chain combines TRBV6-5 with TRBJ2-7, with unresolved D. CDR1 is MNHEY and CDR2 is SVGAGI in the germline V gene. V lost 0 bases to trimming and J lost 7 bases, with 7 bases between them. CDR3 length: 12 residues. Written as DNA, the CDR3 is TGTGCCAGCAGTTACTCTGTACAAGAGCAGTACTTC. Encoded protein: CASSYSVQEQYF.